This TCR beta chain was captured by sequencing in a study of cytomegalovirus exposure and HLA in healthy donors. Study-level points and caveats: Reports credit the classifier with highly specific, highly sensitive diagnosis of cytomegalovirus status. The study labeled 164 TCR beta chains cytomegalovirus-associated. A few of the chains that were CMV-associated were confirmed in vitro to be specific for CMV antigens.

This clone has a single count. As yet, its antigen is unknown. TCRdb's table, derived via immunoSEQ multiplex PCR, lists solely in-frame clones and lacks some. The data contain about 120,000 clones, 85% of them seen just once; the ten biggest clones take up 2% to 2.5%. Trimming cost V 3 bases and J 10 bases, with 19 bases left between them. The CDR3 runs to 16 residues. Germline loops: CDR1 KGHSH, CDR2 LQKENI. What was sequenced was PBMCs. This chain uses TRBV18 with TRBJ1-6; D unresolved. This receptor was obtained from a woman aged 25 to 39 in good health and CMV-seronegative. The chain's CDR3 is CASSPPERAGNSPLHF. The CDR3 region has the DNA TGTGCCAGCTCACCGCCCGAAAGGGCGGGGAACTCACCCCTCCACTTT. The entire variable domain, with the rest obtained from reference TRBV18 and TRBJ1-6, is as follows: NAGVMQNPRHLVRRRGQEARLRCSPMKGHSHVYWYRQLPEEGLKFMVYLQKENIIDESGMPKERFSAEFPKEGPSILRIQQVVRGDSAAYFCASSPPERAGNSPLHFGNGTRLTVT.